These 32 T cell receptor beta chains were all obtained from the same sample, sequenced in a study of cytomegalovirus exposure and HLA in healthy donors. The PCR used 60 Vbeta and 13 Jbeta primers. Sequenced by immunoSEQ multiplex PCR; TCRdb stores in-frame clones only, minus some. The profile shows about 220,000 clones, around 79% of them singletons. The sample was PBMCs. The receptors come from a male donor in good health and CMV-seronegative.

The CDR3 is CASTEGGGGYNEQFF. CDR3 DNA sequence: TGTGCCAGTACCGAGGGGGGGGGAGGGTACAATGAGCAGTTCTTC. This sequence joins TRBV19 and TRBJ2-1; tentative D call: TRBD2 (7 bases). The CDR3 contains 15 residues. V was pared by 7 bases and J by 4 bases, with 17 bases between. Germline V gene sequence: CDR1 LNHDA, CDR2 SQIVND (reference sequence). The full variable domain, with the rest looked up from reference TRBV19 and TRBJ2-1, is DGGITQSPKYLFRKEGQNVTLSCEQNLNHDAMYWYRQDPGQGLRLIYYSQIVNDFQKGDIAEGYSVSREKKESFPLTVTSAQKNPTAFYLCASTEGGGGYNEQFFGPGTRLTVL.

In this sample, this clone turned up a few times. The V and J genes are TRBV25-1 and TRBJ1-5; D is uncertain. The germline V and J ends were trimmed by 2 bases and 2 bases, with 7 bases remaining between them. Germline V gives CDR1 MGHDK, CDR2 SYGVNS. CDR3 length: 14 amino acids. The CDR3 DNA reads as TGTGCCAGCAGTGAAGGCTCTGGCAATCAGCCCCAGCATTTT. It yields the protein CASSEGSGNQPQHF.

The chain couples TRBV7-3 to TRBJ2-3, with D possibly TRBD2 on 6 matching bases. With 3 bases removed from V and 0 bases from J, the gap between germline ends came to 13 bases. From germline, CDR1 is SGHTA and CDR2 FQGTGA. The CDR3 has 16 residues. As DNA, the CDR3 is TGTGCCAGCAGCTTTGGGCCAGGGACTAGCACAGATACGCAGTATTTT. Protein product: CASSFGPGTSTDTQYF.

This clone was counted between two and nine times. J is TRBJ2-7 and V is TRBV27; tentative D call: TRBD2 (6 bases). The CDR3 is 14 residues long. Germline V lookup: CDR1 MNHEY, CDR2 SMNVEV (reference sequence). Trimming took off 1 base at V and 7 bases at J, with 14 bases between the two ends. CDR3 coding DNA: TGTGCCAGCAGTTTATTGGGGCGGGGCTCTGAGCAGTACTTC. Translation: CASSLLGRGSEQYF.

This chain joins TRBV14 and TRBJ1-1; the D gene is possibly TRBD1 (6 bases). V lost 5 bases and J lost 1, with 8 bases in between. Germline CDR1 SGHDN, CDR2 FVKESK. The CDR3 extends over 13 amino acids. The CDR3: CASSLQGNTEAFF. The CDR3 region has the DNA TGTGCCAGCAGCTTACAGGGGAACACTGAAGCTTTCTTT.

The chain uses TRBV19 and TRBJ1-1, with TRBD1 matching over 8 bases. CDR3 length equals 15 residues. V was clipped by 1 base and J by 3 bases; unmatched bases: 4. Germline V CDR1 and CDR2: LNHDA, SQIVND (reference sequence). The CDR3 loop reads CASSIGTGIDTEAFF. DNA of the CDR3: TGTGCCAGTAGTATAGGGACAGGGATTGACACTGAAGCTTTCTTT.

This chain joins TRBV27 and TRBJ1-2; TRBD1 might be the D (6 bases). The CDR3 runs 13 residues. Germline lookup yields CDR1 MNHEY and CDR2 SMNVEV (reference sequence). The ends were cut back, 6 bases at V and 3 bases at J, with 11 bases in the middle. The chain's CDR3 is CASRTGVHYGYTF. CDR3 in DNA: TGTGCCAGCAGGACAGGAGTCCACTATGGCTACACCTTC.

The CDR3 region is CASSHPRTVFSYEQYF. CDR3 DNA: TGTGCCAGCAGCCACCCGCGGACAGTATTTTCCTACGAGCAGTACTTC. The genes are TRBV11-2 and TRBJ2-7; TRBD1 is a possible D gene (6 bases). V lost 5 bases to trimming and J lost 1 base, with 18 bases between them. CDR3 size: 16 residues. Per the germline V gene, CDR1 is SGHAT and CDR2 is FQNNGV.

V gene TRBV30 combines with J gene TRBJ1-4; tentatively, D is TRBD1 (6 bases). This CDR3 has 15 amino acids. V dropped 0 bases and J dropped 7 bases, with 15 bases sitting between them. Germline CDR1 is GTSNPN and CDR2 is SVGIG (reference sequence). The CDR3 nucleotides read TGTGCCTGGAGTGTACCCGGGACAATTGTTGAAAAACTGTTTTTT. Its protein product is CAWSVPGTIVEKLFF.

The V gene is TRBV13, the J gene TRBJ2-3, with 7 bases aligning to TRBD1. The CDR3 length is 15 residues. Germline loops: CDR1 PRHDT, CDR2 FYEKMQ (reference sequence). V was pared by 2 bases and J by 1 base, with 3 bases of the junction left unmatched. In DNA, the CDR3 is TGTGCCAGCAGCTTAAGACAGGGTGGCACAGATACGCAGTATTTT. It translates to CASSLRQGGTDTQYF. Full variable domain (outside the CDR3, taken from reference TRBV13 and TRBJ2-3): AAGVIQSPRHLIKEKRETATLKCYPIPRHDTVYWYQQGPGQDPQFLISFYEKMQSDKGSIPDRFSAQQFSDYHSELNMSSLELGDSALYFCASSLRQGGTDTQYFGPGTRLTVL.

A few counts support this clone. This chain links TRBV7-9 with TRBJ1-5; no definite D call. V gave up 5 bases and J gave up 1 base, with 9 bases separating them. CDR3 length: 14 residues. The germline CDR1 and CDR2 sequences are SEHNR and FQNEAQ (reference sequence). As DNA, the CDR3 is TGTGCCAGCAGCCGTACAGAGAGCAATCAGCCCCAGCATTTT. It encodes CASSRTESNQPQHF.

The rearrangement joins TRBV5-6 to TRBJ2-3; D gene unclear. CDR3 length: 11 residues. The V end was cut by 5 bases, the J end by 6 bases, with 7 bases between. In germline, CDR1 is SGHDT, CDR2 YYEEEE. CDR3 region: CASSVGDTQYF. In DNA form, the CDR3 reads TGTGCCAGCAGTGTCGGGGATACGCAGTATTTT.

The chain employs TRBV15 and TRBJ2-5, with 9 bases fitting TRBD2. The trim removed 4 bases at V and 5 bases at J, leaving 8 bases unmatched. Germline CDR1 and CDR2: LNHNV and YYDKDF (reference sequence). This CDR3 comprises 15 residues. CDR3 sequence (DNA): TGTGCCACCAGCAATTTGCGGGAGGGGGGGGAGACCCAGTACTTC. Its translation is CATSNLREGGETQYF.

The J gene is TRBJ1-4, the V gene TRBV7-9, with D possibly TRBD1 on 6 matching bases. V was clipped by 7 bases and J by 8 bases, with 11 bases between them. This CDR3 has 12 amino acids. Per germline, CDR1 SEHNR and CDR2 FQNEAQ (reference sequence). The CDR3 DNA is TGTGCCAGCACAGGGGAATACGAAAAACTGTTTTTT. It codes for CASTGEYEKLFF.

The V gene is TRBV27, the J gene TRBJ2-7; D is undetermined. The germline V and J ends were trimmed by 6 bases and 2 bases, with 5 bases remaining between them. CDR3 length: 11 residues. From germline, CDR1 is MNHEY and CDR2 SMNVEV (reference sequence). The CDR3 DNA reads as TGTGCCAGCAGCACAGCCTACGAGCAGTACTTC. Its translation is CASSTAYEQYF.

The J gene is TRBJ1-1, the V gene TRBV20-1; D is unresolved. Between the trimmed V and J ends, which lost 3 bases and 8 bases, there was a span of 7 bases. The CDR3 totals 10 residues. CDR1 is DFQATT and CDR2 is SNEGSKA in the germline V gene (reference sequence). The CDR3 DNA follows: TGCAGTGCTAGGCTAATAGAAGCTTTCTTT. Translation: CSARLIEAFF.

The V and J genes are TRBV2 and TRBJ2-7; 13 bases fit TRBD2. Looked up from germline, CDR1 is SNHLY and CDR2 is FYNNEI. This CDR3 spans 14 amino acids. V lost 10 bases to trimming and J lost 1 base; unmatched junction nucleotides: 4. This CDR3 is CATRTSGGSYEQYF. CDR3 DNA: TGTGCCACGCGGACTAGCGGGGGTTCCTACGAGCAGTACTTC.

This clone came up once. The rearrangement links TRBV15 to TRBJ1-2; 9 bases map to TRBD1. V lost 11 bases and J lost 4; bases outside the gene matches: 8. This CDR3 spans 13 amino acids. Per the germline V gene, CDR1 is LNHNV and CDR2 is YYDKDF (reference sequence). For the CDR3, the DNA is TGTGCCTCTGGACAGGGGCTAGGCTATGGCTACACCTTC. Translating it yields CASGQGLGYGYTF. Together with reference TRBV15 and TRBJ1-2, the CDR3 gives the full variable domain: DAMVIQNPRYQVTQFGKPVTLSCSQTLNHNVMYWYQQKSSQAPKLLFHYYDKDFNNEADTPDNFQSRRPNTSFCFLDIRSPGLGDTAMYLCASGQGLGYGYTFGSGTRLTVV.

The rearrangement links TRBV28 to TRBJ1-2; 7 bases are a match to TRBD1. This CDR3 has 13 residues. The ends lost 9 bases at V and 3 bases at J; junction bases unmatched: 7. Germline V gene sequence: CDR1 MDHEN, CDR2 SYDVKM. The CDR3 loop is CASLDRLDYGYTF. CDR3 in DNA: TGTGCCAGTCTGGACAGGTTGGACTATGGCTACACCTTC.

V is TRBV5-6 and J is TRBJ2-7; TRBD2 matches 11 bases. Per germline, CDR1 SGHDT and CDR2 YYEEEE. The CDR3 consists of 15 residues. Trimming at V came to 0 bases and at J to 4 bases, leaving 3 bases not matched to a gene. The CDR3: CASSLATSGTYEQYF. CDR3 coding DNA: TGTGCCAGCAGCTTGGCGACTAGCGGGACTTACGAGCAGTACTTC.

The gene calls are TRBV2 and TRBJ1-6, with TRBD1 identical over 8 bases. Germline CDR1 SNHLY, CDR2 FYNNEI. The CDR3 sequence is 15 residues long. The V gene end was trimmed by 2 bases and the J gene end by 6 bases; junction bases not matched to a gene: 3. Here the CDR3 DNA reads TGTGCCAGCAGTGAACAGGGGGCGATTAATTCACCCCTCCACTTT. Amino acids: CASSEQGAINSPLHF.

This chain links TRBV13 with TRBJ2-4, with 10 bases that match TRBD2. CDR1 is PRHDT and CDR2 is FYEKMQ in the germline V gene (reference sequence). The CDR3 extends over 16 amino acids. V lost 5 bases to trimming and J lost 3 bases; unmatched junction nucleotides: 7. This chain's CDR3 is CASSRIAGGIKNIQYF. For the CDR3, the DNA is TGTGCCAGCAGCCGAATAGCGGGAGGCATCAAAAACATTCAGTACTTC. The entire variable domain, with the rest obtained from reference TRBV13 and TRBJ2-4, is as follows: AAGVIQSPRHLIKEKRETATLKCYPIPRHDTVYWYQQGPGQDPQFLISFYEKMQSDKGSIPDRFSAQQFSDYHSELNMSSLELGDSALYFCASSRIAGGIKNIQYFGAGTRLSVL.

This rearrangement joins TRBV7-2 to TRBJ2-3; 8 bases line up with TRBD2. V lost 1 base, J lost 5 bases, and 5 bases stayed unmatched. The CDR3 runs to 15 residues. Germline V gene lookup returns CDR1 SGHTA and CDR2 FQGNSA. In nucleotides, the CDR3 is TGTGCCAGCAGCTTAGGGGGACTAGTTGTAGATACGCAGTATTTT. Protein: CASSLGGLVVDTQYF. Together with reference TRBV7-2 and TRBJ2-3, the CDR3 gives the full variable domain: GAGVSQSPSNKVTEKGKDVELRCDPISGHTALYWYRQSLGQGLEFLIYFQGNSAPDKSGLPSDRFSAERTGGSVSTLTIQRTQQEDSAVYLCASSLGGLVVDTQYFGPGTRLTVL.

This clone has more than one count but fewer than ten. The V call is TRBV27, the J call TRBJ2-7; TRBD1 matches at 7 bases. CDR1 and CDR2 from the germline V gene are MNHEY and SMNVEV (reference sequence). CDR3 size: 14 residues. Unmatched junction bases numbered 5, after V lost 4 bases and J lost 2 bases. The CDR3 DNA is TGTGCCAGCAGTTCGACAGGGTCGACCTACGAGCAGTACTTC. It codes for CASSSTGSTYEQYF.

This clone was counted only a few times. The V call is TRBV14, the J call TRBJ2-2; 8 bases are a match to TRBD2. This CDR3 has 19 residues. Trimming at V came to 2 bases and at J to 3 bases, leaving 14 bases not matched to a gene. Germline lookup yields CDR1 SGHDN and CDR2 FVKESK. The CDR3 loop is CASSQIRLAYSLHTGELFF. CDR3 bases: TGTGCCAGCAGCCAAATACGACTAGCGTATAGTCTACACACCGGGGAGCTGTTTTTT. The whole variable domain, remainder taken from reference TRBV14 and TRBJ2-2, is EAGVTQFPSHSVIEKGQTVTLRCDPISGHDNLYWYRRVMGKEIKFLLHFVKESKQDESGMPNNRFLAERTGGTYSTLKVQPAELEDSGVYFCASSQIRLAYSLHTGELFFGEGSRLTVL.

The CDR3 sequence is CSVEEAGGGNEQFF. CDR3 nucleotides: TGCAGCGTTGAGGAGGCGGGAGGGGGGAATGAGCAGTTCTTC. J is TRBJ2-1 and V is TRBV29-1, with 9 bases lining up with TRBD2. This CDR3 is 14 amino acids long. The junction had 7 bases not matched to a gene; V was cut back by 3 bases and J by 7 bases. Germline CDR1 is SQVTM and CDR2 is ANQGSEA.

This clone was seen more than once but under ten times. V gene TRBV25-1 combines with J gene TRBJ2-1, with D hard to call. V lost 5 bases, J lost 9 bases, and 11 bases lay in between. Germline CDR1 reads MGHDK; CDR2 reads SYGVNS. The CDR3 is 12 residues long. The CDR3 region is CASSPPLSEQFF. In DNA, the CDR3 is TGTGCCAGCAGTCCACCGTTGAGTGAGCAGTTCTTC.

The chain links TRBV7-9 to TRBJ2-1, with D possibly being TRBD2 (6 bases). This CDR3 contains 16 residues. Germline V gives CDR1 SEHNR, CDR2 FQNEAQ (reference sequence). V dropped 3 bases and J dropped 3 bases, with 15 bases sitting between them. The CDR3 DNA follows: TGTGCCAGCAGCTTGACCCGGCCCGGGGGCTACAATGAGCAGTTCTTC. This translates into CASSLTRPGGYNEQFF.

The V gene is TRBV5-1, the J gene TRBJ1-1, with 9 bases matching TRBD1. Germline V CDR1 and CDR2: SGHRS, YFSETQ. This CDR3 is built from 13 residues. With 5 bases clipped from V and 5 bases from J, the junction kept 4 bases outside the gene matches. CDR3 DNA sequence: TGCGCCAGCAGAGGGACAGGGTTGACTGAAGCTTTCTTT. Translation gives CASRGTGLTEAFF.

This chain links TRBV27 with TRBJ1-4; D is ambiguous. Trimming took off 2 bases at V and 8 bases at J, with 21 bases between the two ends. Germline V CDR1 and CDR2: MNHEY, SMNVEV (reference sequence). This CDR3 is 17 amino acids long. CDR3 in amino acids: CASSLTPRSSQAEKLFF. The CDR3 region has the DNA TGTGCCAGCAGTTTAACTCCCCGATCCTCCCAAGCCGAAAAACTGTTTTTT.

The chain combines TRBV28 with TRBJ1-1; weak D call: TRBD1 (5 bases). V was cut by 5 bases and J by 4 bases, with 14 bases left in between. The germline CDR1 and CDR2 sequences are MDHEN and SYDVKM. The CDR3 length is 14 residues. CDR3 sequence: CASSTSGGSTEAFF. The CDR3 region has the DNA TGTGCCAGCAGTACGAGCGGGGGGAGCACTGAAGCTTTCTTT. Combining the CDR3 with reference TRBV28 and TRBJ1-1 gives the whole variable domain DVKVTQSSRYLVKRTGEKVFLECVQDMDHENMFWYRQDPGLGLRLIYFSYDVKMKEKGDIPEGYSVSREKKERFSLILESASTNQTSMYLCASSTSGGSTEAFFGQGTRLTVV.

CDR3 protein: CASSFRDRGSRETQYF. The CDR3 region has the DNA TGCGCCAGCAGCTTCCGGGACAGGGGTTCGAGAGAGACCCAGTACTTC. The chain has TRBV5-1 and TRBJ2-5; TRBD1 aligns across 10 bases. Trimming removed 2 bases from V and 4 bases from J; junction bases left unmatched: 8. CDR3 size: 16 residues. In germline, CDR1 is SGHRS, CDR2 YFSETQ.